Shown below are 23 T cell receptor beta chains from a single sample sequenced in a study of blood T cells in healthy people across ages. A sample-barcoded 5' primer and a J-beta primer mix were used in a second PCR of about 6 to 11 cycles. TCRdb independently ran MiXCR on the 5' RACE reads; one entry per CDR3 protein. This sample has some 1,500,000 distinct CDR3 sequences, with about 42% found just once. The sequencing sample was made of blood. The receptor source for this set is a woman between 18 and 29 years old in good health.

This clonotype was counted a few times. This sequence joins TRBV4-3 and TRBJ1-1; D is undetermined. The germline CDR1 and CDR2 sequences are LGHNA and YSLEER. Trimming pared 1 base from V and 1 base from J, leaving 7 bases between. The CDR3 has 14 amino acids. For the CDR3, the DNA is TGCGCCAGCAGCCAAGCTCTCCGGAACACTGAAGCTTTCTTT. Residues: CASSQALRNTEAFF.

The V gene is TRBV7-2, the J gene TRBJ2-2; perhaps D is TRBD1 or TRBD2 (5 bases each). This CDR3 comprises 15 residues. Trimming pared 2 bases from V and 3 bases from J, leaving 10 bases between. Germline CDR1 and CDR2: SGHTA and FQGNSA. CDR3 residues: CASSLRQGDTGELFF. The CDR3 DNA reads TGTGCCAGCAGCTTACGGCAGGGAGACACCGGGGAGCTGTTTTTT.

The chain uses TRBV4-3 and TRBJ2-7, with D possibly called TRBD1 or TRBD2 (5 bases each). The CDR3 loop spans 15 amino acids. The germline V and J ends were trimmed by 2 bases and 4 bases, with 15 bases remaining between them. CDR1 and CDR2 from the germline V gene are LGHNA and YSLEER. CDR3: CASSQNRPGPYEQYF. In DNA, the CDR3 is TGCGCCAGCAGCCAAAATCGCCCGGGACCTTACGAGCAGTACTTC.

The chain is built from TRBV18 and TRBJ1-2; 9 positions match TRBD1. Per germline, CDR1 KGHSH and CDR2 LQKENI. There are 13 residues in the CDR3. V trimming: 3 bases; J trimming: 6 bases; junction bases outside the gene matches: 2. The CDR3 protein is CASSPWTGDGYTF. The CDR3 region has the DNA TGTGCCAGCTCACCTTGGACAGGGGATGGCTACACCTTC.

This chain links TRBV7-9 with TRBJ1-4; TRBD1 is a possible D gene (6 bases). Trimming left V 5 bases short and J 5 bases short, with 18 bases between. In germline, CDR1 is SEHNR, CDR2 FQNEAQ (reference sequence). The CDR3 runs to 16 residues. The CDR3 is CASSTQGTGNNEKLFF. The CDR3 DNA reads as TGTGCCAGCAGCACACAAGGAACAGGGAACAATGAAAAACTGTTTTTT.

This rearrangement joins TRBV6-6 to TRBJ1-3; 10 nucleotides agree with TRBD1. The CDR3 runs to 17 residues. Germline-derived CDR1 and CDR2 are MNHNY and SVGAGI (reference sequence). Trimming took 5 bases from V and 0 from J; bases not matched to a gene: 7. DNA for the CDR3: TGTGCCAGCAGTCAAACCGGGACAGGGGTCTCTGGAAACACCATATATTTT. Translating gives CASSQTGTGVSGNTIYF.

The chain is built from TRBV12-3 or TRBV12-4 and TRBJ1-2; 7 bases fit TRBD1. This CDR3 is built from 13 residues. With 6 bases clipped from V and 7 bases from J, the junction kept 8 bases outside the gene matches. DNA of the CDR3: TGTGCCAGCAGCCGGGACAGCCAGGTTGGCTACACCTTC. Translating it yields CASSRDSQVGYTF.

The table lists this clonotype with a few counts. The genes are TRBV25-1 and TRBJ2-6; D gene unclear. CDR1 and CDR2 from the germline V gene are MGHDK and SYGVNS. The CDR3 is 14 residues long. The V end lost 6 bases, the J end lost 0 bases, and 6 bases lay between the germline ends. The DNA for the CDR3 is TGTGCCAGCAGAACCAGCTCTGGGGCCAACGTCCTGACTTTC. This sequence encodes CASRTSSGANVLTF.

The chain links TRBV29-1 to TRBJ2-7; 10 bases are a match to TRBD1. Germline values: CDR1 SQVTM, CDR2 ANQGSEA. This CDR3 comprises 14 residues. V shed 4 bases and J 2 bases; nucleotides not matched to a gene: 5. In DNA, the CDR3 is TGCAGCGTTGGTGACAGGGGGCCCACCTACGAGCAGTACTTC. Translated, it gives CSVGDRGPTYEQYF.

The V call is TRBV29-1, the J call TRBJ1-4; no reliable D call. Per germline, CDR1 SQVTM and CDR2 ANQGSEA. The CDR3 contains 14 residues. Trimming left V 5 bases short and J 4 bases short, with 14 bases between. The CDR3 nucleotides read TGCAGCGTTCAACCCGGGCTGAGTAATGAAAAACTGTTTTTT. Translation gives CSVQPGLSNEKLFF.

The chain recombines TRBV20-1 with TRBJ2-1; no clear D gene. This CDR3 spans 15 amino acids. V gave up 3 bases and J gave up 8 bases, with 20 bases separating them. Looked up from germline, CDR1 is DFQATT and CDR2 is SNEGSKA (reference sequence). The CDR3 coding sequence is TGCAGTGCTAGGATCGACGGTTTTGAAACAGATGAGCAGTTCTTC. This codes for CSARIDGFETDEQFF.

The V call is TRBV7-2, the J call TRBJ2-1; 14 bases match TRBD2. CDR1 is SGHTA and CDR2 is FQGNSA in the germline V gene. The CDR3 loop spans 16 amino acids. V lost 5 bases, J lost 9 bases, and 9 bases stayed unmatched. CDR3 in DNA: TGTGCCAGCAGCACGGGACTAGCGGGAGTTTTGGGTGAGCAGTTCTTC. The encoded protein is CASSTGLAGVLGEQFF.

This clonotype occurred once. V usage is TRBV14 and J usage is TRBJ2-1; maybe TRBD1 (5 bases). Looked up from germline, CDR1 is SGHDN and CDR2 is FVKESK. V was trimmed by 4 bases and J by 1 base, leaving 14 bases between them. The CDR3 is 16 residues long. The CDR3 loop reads CASSRVRTLSYNEQFF. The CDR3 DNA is TGTGCCAGCAGCCGAGTGCGGACACTATCCTACAATGAGCAGTTCTTC. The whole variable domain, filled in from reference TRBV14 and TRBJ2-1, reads EAGVTQFPSHSVIEKGQTVTLRCDPISGHDNLYWYRRVMGKEIKFLLHFVKESKQDESGMPNNRFLAERTGGTYSTLKVQPAELEDSGVYFCASSRVRTLSYNEQFFGPGTRLTVL.

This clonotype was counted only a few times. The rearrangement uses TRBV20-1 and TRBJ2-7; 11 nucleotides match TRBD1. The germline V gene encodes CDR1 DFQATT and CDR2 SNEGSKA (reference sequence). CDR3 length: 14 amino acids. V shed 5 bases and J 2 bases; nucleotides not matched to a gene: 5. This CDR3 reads CSAGQGAATYEQYF. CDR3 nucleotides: TGCAGTGCTGGACAGGGGGCCGCGACCTACGAGCAGTACTTC.

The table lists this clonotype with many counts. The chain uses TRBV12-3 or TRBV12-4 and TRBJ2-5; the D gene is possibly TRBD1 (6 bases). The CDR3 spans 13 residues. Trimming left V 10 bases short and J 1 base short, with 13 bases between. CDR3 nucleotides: TGTGCCACCACCCGAGGGGGCCAAGAGACCCAGTACTTC. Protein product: CATTRGGQETQYF.

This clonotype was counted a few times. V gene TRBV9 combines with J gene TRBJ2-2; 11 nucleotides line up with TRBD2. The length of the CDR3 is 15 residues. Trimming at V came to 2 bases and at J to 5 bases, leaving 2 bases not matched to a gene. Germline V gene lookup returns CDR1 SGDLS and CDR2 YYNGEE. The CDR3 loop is CASSVRTSGTGELFF. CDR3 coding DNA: TGTGCCAGCAGCGTTCGGACTAGCGGGACCGGGGAGCTGTTTTTT.

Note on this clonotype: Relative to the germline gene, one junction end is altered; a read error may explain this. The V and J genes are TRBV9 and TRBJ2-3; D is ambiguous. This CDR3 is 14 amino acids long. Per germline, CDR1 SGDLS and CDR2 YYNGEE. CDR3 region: CASIVEPFTDTQYF. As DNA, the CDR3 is TGTGCCAGCATCGTAGAACCCTTCACAGATACGCAGTATTTT.

CDR3 bases: TGCGCCAGCAGTGTCCAGCCATCAACTAATGAAAAACTGTTTTTT. Translation: CASSVQPSTNEKLFF. V is TRBV10-2 and J is TRBJ1-4; D gene uncertain. CDR3 length: 15 amino acids. Trimming removed 4 bases from V and 0 bases from J, with 9 bases in between. Germline lookup yields CDR1 WSHSY and CDR2 SAAADI.

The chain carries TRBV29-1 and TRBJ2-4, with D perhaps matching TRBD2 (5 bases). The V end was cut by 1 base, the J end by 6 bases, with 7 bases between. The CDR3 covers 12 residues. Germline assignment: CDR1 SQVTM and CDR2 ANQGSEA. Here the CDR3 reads CSVEVRGNIQYF. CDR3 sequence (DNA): TGCAGCGTTGAAGTTCGGGGAAACATTCAGTACTTC.

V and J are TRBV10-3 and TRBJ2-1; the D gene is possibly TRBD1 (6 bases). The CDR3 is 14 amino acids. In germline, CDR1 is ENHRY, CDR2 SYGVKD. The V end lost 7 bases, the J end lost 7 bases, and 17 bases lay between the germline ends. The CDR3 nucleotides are TGTGCCATCAAATTCGACAGGCAAGAGAATGAGCAGTTCTTC. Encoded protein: CAIKFDRQENEQFF.

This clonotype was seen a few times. The CDR3 reads CASSITSGYYEQYF. The CDR3 DNA sequence: TGTGCCAGCAGCATTACTAGCGGGTACTACGAGCAGTACTTC. The chain is built from TRBV12-3 or TRBV12-4 and TRBJ2-7; TRBD2 matches at 9 bases. Trimming at V came to 6 bases and at J to 3 bases, leaving 6 bases not matched to a gene. The CDR3 is made up of 14 amino acids.

The CDR3 region has the DNA TGTGCCAGCACCCCAAACGTGGGACAGGGGGCCACAGATACGCAGTATTTT. As protein: CASTPNVGQGATDTQYF. This chain connects TRBV12-3 or TRBV12-4 to TRBJ2-3, with 12 bases fitting TRBD1. After removal of 7 bases from V and 2 bases from J, the junction contained 10 bases not matched to a gene. This CDR3 is built from 17 residues.

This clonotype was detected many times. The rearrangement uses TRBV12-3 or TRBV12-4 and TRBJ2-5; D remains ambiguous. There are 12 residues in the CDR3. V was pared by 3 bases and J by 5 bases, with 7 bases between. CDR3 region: CASSFTGETQYF. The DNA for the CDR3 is TGTGCCAGCAGTTTCACCGGGGAGACCCAGTACTTC.